This TCR beta chain comes out of a study of blood T cell repertoires in COVID-19. Sequenced by immunoSEQ multiplex PCR; TCRdb stores in-frame clones only, minus some. The sample carries 220,000 or so clones, around 86% recorded once. Enrolled through a virtual design, the participants were between about 18 and 100 years of age and came from 24 US areas. This CDR3 is built from 14 residues. The trim removed 5 bases at V and 6 bases at J, leaving 6 bases unmatched. Germline CDR1 and CDR2: KGHDR and SFDVKD. The sequenced sample consisted of PBMCs or T cells enriched from blood (not recorded which). This TCR came from a woman aged 45 to 65 who had recovered from COVID-19. The V call is TRBV24-1, the J call TRBJ2-1; 7 nucleotides align to TRBD2. Written as DNA, the CDR3 is TGTGCCACCAGTGGAGTTGCGGGAGTCAATGAGCAGTTCTTC. It translates to CATSGVAGVNEQFF.